This note documents a single T cell receptor (beta chain) sequence. No antigen is known for it. This record comes from a study of T cells expressing NK-cell markers. Study-wide background: From sorted CD3+CD56+NKG2C+, CD3+CD56+NKG2C- and CD3+CD56-NKG2C+ T cells came the TCR beta repertoires. Sequencing covered eight donors, seven HCMV-seropositive and one seronegative. General study points: Whether expanded NKG2C+ T cell clones were HCMV-specific remained unclear.

Libraries used 5'RACE template switching adding universal primer site and UMIs. From its re-call of the 5' RACE reads, TCRdb lists each CDR3 protein once, without DNA. Here the sample table reports about 460,000 distinct CDR3 sequences. Germline CDR1 is LGHNT and CDR2 is FRNRAP. This CDR3 region has 13 residues. Sequencing was carried out using blood T cells: a sorted CD56 or NKG2C T cell subset, CD4+ or CD8+ T cells, or bulk PBMC T cells (not recorded which). The sequence was collected from a woman aged 45-59 years in good health. The V and J genes are TRBV12-5 and TRBJ2-7. CDR3 region: CASGLWLSYEQYF.